This TCR beta chain comes out of a study of early T cells in non-severe SARS-CoV-2 infection. Study outcomes and limitations: Lookups in VDJdb leaned toward anti-spike CD8 responses and missed private and CD4 specificities.

The germline V and J ends were trimmed by 8 bases and 1 base, with 5 bases remaining between them. The length of the CDR3 is 11 residues. CDR1 and CDR2 from the germline V gene are SEHNR and FQNEAQ (reference sequence). Individual cDNA molecules received unique molecular identifiers during library preparation. TCRdb analysed the 5' RACE reads with MiXCR anew, one entry per CDR3 protein. The sample has around 33,000 distinct CDR3 sequences; around 4.4% are singletons. This clonotype was seen ten or more times. Its specificity is not known. The chain recombines TRBV7-9 with TRBJ1-1; D unclear. The TCR sequence derives from an adult who was a healthcare worker with PCR-confirmed SARS-CoV-2 infection or an uninfected control (not recorded which). The sequencing sample was made of whole blood. CDR3 sequence reads: CASQSNTEAFF. CDR3 in DNA: TGTGCCAGCCAATCGAACACTGAAGCTTTCTTT. The full variable domain, with the rest looked up from reference TRBV7-9 and TRBJ1-1, is DTGVSQNPRHKITKRGQNVTFRCDPISEHNRLYWYRQTLGQGPEFLTYFQNEAQLEKSRLLSDRFSAERPKGSFSTLEIQRTEQGDSAMYLCASQSNTEAFFGQGTRLTVV.